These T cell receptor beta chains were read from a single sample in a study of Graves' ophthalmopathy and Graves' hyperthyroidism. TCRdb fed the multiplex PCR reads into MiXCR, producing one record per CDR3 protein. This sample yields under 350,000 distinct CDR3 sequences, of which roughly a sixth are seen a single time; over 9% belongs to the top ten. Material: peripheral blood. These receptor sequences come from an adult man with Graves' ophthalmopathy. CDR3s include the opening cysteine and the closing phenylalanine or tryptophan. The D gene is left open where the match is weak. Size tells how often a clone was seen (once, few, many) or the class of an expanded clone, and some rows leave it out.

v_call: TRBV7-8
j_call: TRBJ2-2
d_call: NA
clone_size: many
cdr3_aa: CASSSGAGPNTGELFF
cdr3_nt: TGTGCCAGCAGCTCTGGTGCAGGGCCTAACACCGGGGAGCTGTTTTTT

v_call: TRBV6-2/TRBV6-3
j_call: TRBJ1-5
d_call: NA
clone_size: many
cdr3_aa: CASSYSGDVHF
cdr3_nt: TGTGCCAGCAGTTACTCGGGGGACGTACATTTT

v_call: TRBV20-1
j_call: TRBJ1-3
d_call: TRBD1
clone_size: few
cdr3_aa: CSARTGDSGNTIYF
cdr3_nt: TGCAGTGCTAGGACAGGGGATTCTGGAAACACCATATATTTT

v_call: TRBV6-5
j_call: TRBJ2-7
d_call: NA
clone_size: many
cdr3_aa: CASSFRDTTYEQYF
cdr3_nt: TGTGCCAGCAGTTTCCGGGACACCACCTACGAGCAGTACTTC

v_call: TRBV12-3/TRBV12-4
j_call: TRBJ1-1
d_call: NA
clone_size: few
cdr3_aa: CASSFWGIEAFF
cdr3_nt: TGTGCCAGCAGTTTCTGGGGAATTGAAGCTTTCTTT

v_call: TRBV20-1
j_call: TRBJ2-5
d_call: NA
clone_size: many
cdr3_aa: CSALSALQGQETQYF
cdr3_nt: TGCAGTGCTTTATCGGCACTCCAAGGCCAAGAGACCCAGTACTTC

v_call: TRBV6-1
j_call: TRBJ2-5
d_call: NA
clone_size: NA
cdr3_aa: CASSTWETQYF
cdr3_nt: TGTGCCAGCAGTACCTGGGAGACCCAGTACTTC

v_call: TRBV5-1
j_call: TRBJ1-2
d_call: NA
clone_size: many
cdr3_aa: CASSLAETGYGYTF
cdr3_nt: TGCGCCAGCAGCTTGGCCGAAACAGGATATGGCTACACCTTC

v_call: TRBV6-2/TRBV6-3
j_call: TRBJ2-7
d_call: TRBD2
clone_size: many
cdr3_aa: CASSYSVSSGRLGREQYF
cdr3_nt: TGTGCCAGCAGTTACTCAGTTTCTAGCGGGAGGTTGGGGCGCGAGCAGTACTTC

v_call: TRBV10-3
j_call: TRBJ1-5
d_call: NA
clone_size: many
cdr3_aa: CAISESFGQPQHF
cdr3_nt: TGTGCCATCAGTGAGTCGTTCGGGCAGCCCCAGCATTTT

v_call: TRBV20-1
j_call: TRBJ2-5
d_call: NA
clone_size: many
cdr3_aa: CSALLGTQETQYF
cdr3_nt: TGCAGTGCTCTACTAGGGACCCAAGAGACCCAGTACTTC

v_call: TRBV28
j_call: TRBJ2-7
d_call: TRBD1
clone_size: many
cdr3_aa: CASSFGTGSYEQYF
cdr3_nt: TGTGCCAGCAGTTTTGGGACAGGGTCCTACGAGCAGTACTTC

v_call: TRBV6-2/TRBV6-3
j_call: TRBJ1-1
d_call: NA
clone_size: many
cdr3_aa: CASSRPAGEPQDTEAFF
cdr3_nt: TGTGCCAGCAGCCGGCCGGCAGGGGAGCCTCAGGACACTGAAGCTTTCTTT

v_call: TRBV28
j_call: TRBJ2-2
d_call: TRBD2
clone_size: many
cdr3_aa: CASSSLHGTSGRNSNTGELFF
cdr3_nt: TGTGCCAGCAGTTCGCTACATGGGACTAGCGGGAGGAATTCGAACACCGGGGAGCTGTTTTTT

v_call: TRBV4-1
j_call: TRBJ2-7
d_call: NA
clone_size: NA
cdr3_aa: CASSQERGRGYEQYF
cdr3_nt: TGCGCCAGCAGCCAAGAAAGGGGACGAGGATACGAGCAGTACTTC

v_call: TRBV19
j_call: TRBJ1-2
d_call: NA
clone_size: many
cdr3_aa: CASTPATGSIGYTF
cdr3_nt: TGTGCCAGTACCCCGGCGACAGGCTCCATTGGCTACACCTTC

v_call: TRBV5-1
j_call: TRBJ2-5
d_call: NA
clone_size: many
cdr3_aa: CASSLGGDPRGETQYF
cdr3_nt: TGCGCCAGCAGCTTGGGGGGGGACCCCCGAGGGGAGACCCAGTACTTC

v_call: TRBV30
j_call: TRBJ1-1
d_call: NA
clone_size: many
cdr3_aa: CAWTAQLEAFF
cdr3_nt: TGTGCCTGGACCGCGCAGCTTGAAGCTTTCTTT

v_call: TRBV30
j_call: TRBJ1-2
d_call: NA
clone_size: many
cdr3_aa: CAWSVLRGLDGYTF
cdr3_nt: TGTGCCTGGAGTGTACTTAGGGGTCTGGATGGCTACACCTTC

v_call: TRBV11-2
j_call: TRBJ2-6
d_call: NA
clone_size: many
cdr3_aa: CASSHVVLAGANVLTF
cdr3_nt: TGTGCCAGCAGCCACGTGGTCCTGGCCGGGGCCAACGTCCTGACTTTC

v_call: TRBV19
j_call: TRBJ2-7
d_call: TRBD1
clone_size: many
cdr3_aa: CASSRRDRYYEQYF
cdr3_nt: TGTGCCAGTAGTCGCCGGGACAGGTACTACGAGCAGTACTTC

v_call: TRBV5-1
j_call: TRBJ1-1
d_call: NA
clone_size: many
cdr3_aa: CASTGGGRFTEAFF
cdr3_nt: TGCGCCAGCACTGGTGGAGGGCGGTTCACTGAAGCTTTCTTT

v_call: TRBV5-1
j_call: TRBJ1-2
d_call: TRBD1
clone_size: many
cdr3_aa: CASSLTGQGIYGYTF
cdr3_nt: TGCGCCAGCAGCCTGACGGGACAGGGGATCTATGGCTACACCTTC

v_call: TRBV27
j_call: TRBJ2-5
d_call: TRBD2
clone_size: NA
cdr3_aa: CASSPRRLAAQETQYF
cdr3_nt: TGTGCCAGCAGTCCCCGTAGACTAGCCGCCCAAGAGACCCAGTACTTC

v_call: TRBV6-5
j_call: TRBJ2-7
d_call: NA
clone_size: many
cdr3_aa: CASRTGEEYEQYF
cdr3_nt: TGTGCCAGCAGAACGGGGGAGGAGTACGAGCAGTACTTC

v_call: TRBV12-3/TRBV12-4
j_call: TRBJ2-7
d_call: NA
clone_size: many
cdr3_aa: CASLVGGSLDEQYF
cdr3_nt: TGTGCCAGCCTTGTGGGGGGCAGTTTGGACGAGCAGTACTTC

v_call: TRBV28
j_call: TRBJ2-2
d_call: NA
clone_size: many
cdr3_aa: CASWQTNTGELFF
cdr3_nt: TGTGCCAGTTGGCAGACTAACACCGGGGAGCTGTTTTTT

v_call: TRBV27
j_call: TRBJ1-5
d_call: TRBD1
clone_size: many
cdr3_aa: CASGTGAYSNQPQHF
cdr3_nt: TGTGCCAGTGGGACAGGGGCCTATAGCAATCAGCCCCAGCATTTT

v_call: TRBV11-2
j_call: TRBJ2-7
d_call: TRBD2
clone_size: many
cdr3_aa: CASRTSGPYEQYF
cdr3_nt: TGTGCCAGCAGGACTAGCGGCCCCTACGAGCAGTACTTC

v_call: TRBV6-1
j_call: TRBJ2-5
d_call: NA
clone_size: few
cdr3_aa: CASPIPRGETQYF
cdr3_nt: TGTGCCAGCCCCATCCCACGGGGGGAGACCCAGTACTTC

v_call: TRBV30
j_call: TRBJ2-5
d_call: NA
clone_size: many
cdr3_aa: CAWSSGDRETQYF
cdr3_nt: TGTGCCTGGAGCTCCGGGGATCGGGAGACCCAGTACTTC